Listed below are T cell receptor beta chains from one sample, sequenced in a study of blood T cell repertoires in COVID-19. Method: immunoSEQ multiplex PCR; TCRdb's copy keeps in-frame clones and lacks some. Of about 140,000 clones listed, approximately 84% are singletons. What was sequenced was peripheral blood. The source of these receptors is a human donor in a cohort sampled during active COVID-19. Each CDR3 is given with its conserved first and last residue. Each record gives: clone size, D gene, V gene, J gene, CDR3 protein, CDR3 DNA. D genes are given only for firm matches. For some rows the clone size is stated as once, few or many, or as a class when expanded; others skip it.

abundance: few; d_gene: .; v_gene: TRBV10-1; j_gene: TRBJ1-4; CDR3aa: CASSGYFASGEKLFF; CDR3nt: TGCGCCAGCAGTGGGTACTTTGCATCCGGTGAAAAACTGTTTTTT
abundance: .; d_gene: .; v_gene: TRBV18; j_gene: TRBJ2-7; CDR3aa: CASSLTGSYEQYF; CDR3nt: TGTGCCAGCTCACTAACAGGGAGTTACGAGCAGTACTTC
abundance: .; d_gene: .; v_gene: TRBV6-5; j_gene: TRBJ2-7; CDR3aa: CASSKERGGTYEQYF; CDR3nt: TGTGCCAGCAGTAAGGAAAGAGGCGGGACCTACGAGCAGTACTTC
abundance: once; d_gene: TRBD1; v_gene: TRBV18; j_gene: TRBJ1-1; CDR3aa: CASSPPTGGVEVTEAFF; CDR3nt: TGTGCCAGCTCACCACCGACAGGGGGCGTGGAGGTGACTGAAGCTTTCTTT
abundance: .; d_gene: TRBD2; v_gene: TRBV18; j_gene: TRBJ2-5; CDR3aa: CASSPLPPGTSGGHQETQYF; CDR3nt: TGTGCCAGCTCACCACTGCCTCCCGGGACTAGCGGGGGACACCAAGAGACCCAGTACTTC
abundance: .; d_gene: .; v_gene: TRBV2; j_gene: TRBJ2-3; CDR3aa: CASSIIQSTDTQYF; CDR3nt: TGTGCCAGCAGTATAATACAAAGCACAGATACGCAGTATTTT
abundance: .; d_gene: TRBD1; v_gene: TRBV6-5; j_gene: TRBJ2-7; CDR3aa: CASSYSRGQPYEQYF; CDR3nt: TGTGCCAGCAGTTACTCGAGGGGACAGCCCTACGAGCAGTACTTC
abundance: .; d_gene: .; v_gene: TRBV9; j_gene: TRBJ1-5; CDR3aa: CASSVVPSPDQPQHF; CDR3nt: TGTGCCAGCAGCGTAGTCCCATCCCCGGATCAGCCCCAGCATTTT
abundance: .; d_gene: TRBD1; v_gene: TRBV7-2; j_gene: TRBJ1-1; CDR3aa: CASSLDGQGYTEAFF; CDR3nt: TGTGCCAGCAGCTTAGATGGACAGGGTTACACTGAAGCTTTCTTT
abundance: .; d_gene: .; v_gene: TRBV7-9; j_gene: TRBJ1-1; CDR3aa: CASSPGRPGTEAFF; CDR3nt: TGTGCCAGCAGCCCGGGTCGCCCGGGCACTGAAGCTTTCTTT
abundance: .; d_gene: TRBD1; v_gene: TRBV11-2; j_gene: TRBJ2-2; CDR3aa: CASSLEGQGSIGRSTGELFF; CDR3nt: TGTGCCAGCAGCTTAGAGGGACAGGGTAGTATCGGTCGGAGCACCGGGGAGCTGTTTTTT
abundance: .; d_gene: .; v_gene: TRBV18; j_gene: TRBJ1-5; CDR3aa: CASSPPSLGRNQPQHF; CDR3nt: TGTGCCAGCTCACCACCGTCGCTGGGCCGCAATCAGCCCCAGCATTTT
abundance: .; d_gene: .; v_gene: TRBV29-1; j_gene: TRBJ2-7; CDR3aa: CSYRESRDEQYF; CDR3nt: TGCAGCTACAGGGAATCTAGAGACGAGCAGTACTTC
abundance: few; d_gene: TRBD2; v_gene: TRBV7-9; j_gene: TRBJ2-1; CDR3aa: CASSSGLAGAAIEQFF; CDR3nt: TGTGCCAGCAGCTCGGGACTAGCGGGGGCCGCGATTGAGCAGTTCTTC
abundance: .; d_gene: .; v_gene: TRBV6-5; j_gene: TRBJ1-1; CDR3aa: CASSLLGGGAEAFF; CDR3nt: TGTGCCAGCAGCCTATTAGGGGGTGGGGCTGAAGCTTTCTTT
abundance: .; d_gene: TRBD1; v_gene: TRBV18; j_gene: TRBJ1-1; CDR3aa: CASSPPLETGGGTEAFF; CDR3nt: TGTGCCAGCTCACCACCTCTAGAGACAGGGGGAGGGACTGAAGCTTTCTTT
abundance: .; d_gene: .; v_gene: TRBV6-5; j_gene: TRBJ2-7; CDR3aa: CASSWRTGEQYF; CDR3nt: TGTGCCAGCAGTTGGAGAACCGGAGAGCAGTACTTC
abundance: .; d_gene: TRBD1; v_gene: TRBV2; j_gene: TRBJ1-1; CDR3aa: CASSRTGPNTEAFF; CDR3nt: TGTGCCAGCAGCCGGACAGGGCCGAACACTGAAGCTTTCTTT
abundance: .; d_gene: TRBD2; v_gene: TRBV3-1/TRBV3-2; j_gene: TRBJ2-3; CDR3aa: CASSRRLAGGTDTQYF; CDR3nt: TGTGCCAGCAGCCGTCGACTAGCGGGGGGCACAGATACGCAGTATTTT
abundance: .; d_gene: TRBD2; v_gene: TRBV13; j_gene: TRBJ2-2; CDR3aa: CASSLERGNTGELFF; CDR3nt: TGTGCCAGCAGCCTGGAGCGGGGAAACACCGGGGAGCTGTTTTTT
abundance: .; d_gene: TRBD1; v_gene: TRBV11-2; j_gene: TRBJ1-1; CDR3aa: CASSLDGDRSNTEAFF; CDR3nt: TGTGCCAGCAGCTTAGATGGGGACAGGAGTAACACTGAAGCTTTCTTT
abundance: once; d_gene: .; v_gene: TRBV6-5; j_gene: TRBJ1-3; CDR3aa: CASSYGSFNSGNTIYF; CDR3nt: TGTGCCAGCAGTTACGGCAGTTTCAACTCTGGAAACACCATATATTTT
abundance: .; d_gene: .; v_gene: TRBV2; j_gene: TRBJ1-1; CDR3aa: CASSESWNTEAFF; CDR3nt: TGTGCCAGCAGTGAATCGTGGAACACTGAAGCTTTCTTT
abundance: .; d_gene: .; v_gene: TRBV5-6; j_gene: TRBJ1-6; CDR3aa: CASSLDTGNSPLHF; CDR3nt: TGTGCCAGCAGCTTGGATACAGGGAATTCACCCCTCCACTTT
abundance: few; d_gene: .; v_gene: TRBV1; j_gene: TRBJ1-4; CDR3aa: CTSSQDQGDRGRVNEKLFF; CDR3nt: TGCACCAGCAGCCAGGACCAGGGTGACAGGGGGCGGGTTAATGAAAAACTGTTTTTT
abundance: few; d_gene: .; v_gene: TRBV9; j_gene: TRBJ2-7; CDR3aa: CASSVVERYEQYF; CDR3nt: TGTGCCAGCAGCGTAGTAGAGCGCTACGAGCAGTACTTC
abundance: few; d_gene: .; v_gene: TRBV21-1; j_gene: TRBJ2-5; CDR3aa: CASSKVFQETQYF; CDR3nt: TGTGCCAGCAGCAAAGTATTTCAAGAGACCCAGTACTTC
abundance: few; d_gene: .; v_gene: TRBV6-1; j_gene: TRBJ1-6; CDR3aa: CASSEGGKVNSPLHF; CDR3nt: TGTGCCAGCAGTGAAGGTGGCAAAGTTAATTCACCCCTCCACTTT
abundance: .; d_gene: TRBD1; v_gene: TRBV5-1; j_gene: TRBJ1-2; CDR3aa: CASSLYGGGESYGYTF; CDR3nt: TGCGCCAGCAGCTTGTATGGAGGGGGCGAAAGCTATGGCTACACCTTC
abundance: .; d_gene: .; v_gene: TRBV9; j_gene: TRBJ1-1; CDR3aa: CASSASQIEAFF; CDR3nt: TGTGCCAGCAGCGCCAGTCAGATCGAAGCTTTCTTT
abundance: .; d_gene: .; v_gene: TRBV5-1; j_gene: TRBJ2-2; CDR3aa: CASSSLVRELFF; CDR3nt: TGCGCCAGCAGCTCCCTAGTCCGGGAGCTGTTTTTT
abundance: .; d_gene: .; v_gene: TRBV5-1; j_gene: TRBJ1-2; CDR3aa: CASSLIGGSGYGYTF; CDR3nt: TGCGCCAGCAGCTTGATTGGCGGATCCGGCTATGGCTACACCTTC
abundance: .; d_gene: .; v_gene: TRBV5-1; j_gene: TRBJ1-3; CDR3aa: CASSLGTEGNTIYF; CDR3nt: TGCGCCAGCAGCTTGGGGACAGAGGGAAACACCATATATTTT
abundance: once; d_gene: TRBD1; v_gene: TRBV7-9; j_gene: TRBJ2-5; CDR3aa: CASSRHSPQGARETQYF; CDR3nt: TGTGCCAGCAGCCGCCATTCCCCGCAGGGGGCGAGAGAGACCCAGTACTTC
abundance: .; d_gene: .; v_gene: TRBV19; j_gene: TRBJ1-5; CDR3aa: CASSILSGHSNQPQHF; CDR3nt: TGTGCCAGTAGTATTCTATCGGGACACAGCAATCAGCCCCAGCATTTT
abundance: .; d_gene: .; v_gene: TRBV7-9; j_gene: TRBJ2-7; CDR3aa: CASSPDSPSYEQYF; CDR3nt: TGTGCCAGCAGCCCGGACAGTCCCTCCTACGAGCAGTACTTC
abundance: once; d_gene: .; v_gene: TRBV15; j_gene: TRBJ1-3; CDR3aa: CATSSPEGSGPLYSGNTIYF; CDR3nt: TGTGCCACCAGCTCCCCGGAGGGGTCGGGGCCGCTTTACTCTGGAAACACCATATATTTT
abundance: .; d_gene: TRBD2; v_gene: TRBV2; j_gene: TRBJ2-1; CDR3aa: CASNQAGGYEQFF; CDR3nt: TGTGCCAGCAATCAAGCGGGGGGTTATGAGCAGTTCTTC
abundance: once; d_gene: TRBD1; v_gene: TRBV29-1; j_gene: TRBJ1-1; CDR3aa: CSGTGTGGQDTEAFF; CDR3nt: TGCAGCGGCACCGGGACAGGGGGCCAGGACACTGAAGCTTTCTTT
abundance: .; d_gene: TRBD1; v_gene: TRBV11-1; j_gene: TRBJ1-1; CDR3aa: CASSGAGTANTEAFF; CDR3nt: TGTGCCAGCAGCGGCGCCGGGACAGCGAACACTGAAGCTTTCTTT
abundance: .; d_gene: .; v_gene: TRBV2; j_gene: TRBJ1-5; CDR3aa: CASSDVGAQHF; CDR3nt: TGTGCCAGCAGCGACGTCGGAGCCCAGCATTTT
abundance: few; d_gene: TRBD2; v_gene: TRBV14; j_gene: TRBJ2-3; CDR3aa: CASSQVAGGPGPDTQYF; CDR3nt: TGTGCCAGCAGCCAAGTGGCGGGGGGGCCCGGCCCAGATACGCAGTATTTT
abundance: once; d_gene: TRBD2; v_gene: TRBV27; j_gene: TRBJ2-5; CDR3aa: CASSWTSGREAAQYF; CDR3nt: TGTGCCAGCAGTTGGACTAGCGGACGGGAGGCGGCCCAGTACTTC
abundance: .; d_gene: .; v_gene: TRBV5-6; j_gene: TRBJ2-7; CDR3aa: CASSLVGRVTYEQYF; CDR3nt: TGTGCCAGCAGCTTGGTGGGCAGGGTAACCTACGAGCAGTACTTC
abundance: .; d_gene: TRBD1; v_gene: TRBV19; j_gene: TRBJ1-5; CDR3aa: CASSIPGQGTQPQHF; CDR3nt: TGTGCCAGTAGTATTCCGGGACAGGGCACTCAGCCCCAGCATTTT
abundance: .; d_gene: .; v_gene: TRBV7-9; j_gene: TRBJ2-1; CDR3aa: CASSLFLEQGDEQFF; CDR3nt: TGTGCCAGCAGCTTATTTCTTGAACAGGGAGATGAGCAGTTCTTC
abundance: few; d_gene: .; v_gene: TRBV21-1; j_gene: TRBJ2-7; CDR3aa: CASSQGTVLSYEQYF; CDR3nt: TGTGCCAGCAGCCAAGGGACAGTACTCTCCTACGAGCAGTACTTC
abundance: .; d_gene: .; v_gene: TRBV12-5; j_gene: TRBJ1-4; CDR3aa: CASGLSPRDFEKLFF; CDR3nt: TGTGCTAGTGGTTTGTCTCCCCGGGATTTCGAAAAACTGTTTTTT
abundance: .; d_gene: TRBD2; v_gene: TRBV19; j_gene: TRBJ2-5; CDR3aa: CASSIGSGRETQYF; CDR3nt: TGTGCCAGTAGTATAGGTAGCGGGAGGGAGACCCAGTACTTC
abundance: .; d_gene: .; v_gene: TRBV6-1; j_gene: TRBJ1-3; CDR3aa: CASSEAGEMSGNTIYF; CDR3nt: TGTGCCAGCAGTGAAGCTGGAGAAATGTCTGGAAACACCATATATTTT
abundance: .; d_gene: TRBD1; v_gene: TRBV5-4; j_gene: TRBJ1-6; CDR3aa: CASSQGTGLFSSYNSPLHF; CDR3nt: TGTGCCAGCAGCCAGGGGACAGGCCTTTTTAGCTCCTATAATTCACCCCTCCACTTT
abundance: few; d_gene: .; v_gene: TRBV18; j_gene: TRBJ1-2; CDR3aa: CASSDPGQFSTNYGYTF; CDR3nt: TGTGCCAGCTCCGATCCAGGACAGTTTTCGACTAACTATGGCTACACCTTC
abundance: few; d_gene: TRBD1; v_gene: TRBV3-1/TRBV3-2; j_gene: TRBJ2-7; CDR3aa: CASSQDPRQGAIYEQYF; CDR3nt: TGTGCCAGCAGCCAAGATCCTAGACAGGGTGCTATCTACGAGCAGTACTTC
abundance: once; d_gene: TRBD2; v_gene: TRBV9; j_gene: TRBJ2-2; CDR3aa: CASSAKAGAATGELFF; CDR3nt: TGTGCCAGCAGCGCAAAAGCGGGGGCCGCCACCGGGGAGCTGTTTTTT
abundance: .; d_gene: TRBD1; v_gene: TRBV11-2; j_gene: TRBJ2-2; CDR3aa: CASSLGEAGGATGELFF; CDR3nt: TGTGCCAGCAGCTTAGGGGAGGCAGGGGGCGCGACCGGGGAGCTGTTTTTT
abundance: .; d_gene: .; v_gene: TRBV6-5; j_gene: TRBJ2-5; CDR3aa: CASSPTQQETQYF; CDR3nt: TGTGCCAGCAGTCCGACACAGCAAGAGACCCAGTACTTC
abundance: once; d_gene: .; v_gene: TRBV7-8; j_gene: TRBJ1-5; CDR3aa: CASSPHRDTKNQPQHF; CDR3nt: TGTGCCAGCAGCCCACACCGGGACACCAAAAATCAGCCCCAGCATTTT